The clone carrying this T cell receptor (beta chain) has at least ten counts. The antigen is undetermined. Losses at the gene ends were 0 bases for V and 0 bases for J; bases not matched to a gene: 6. In germline, CDR1 is SGHKS, CDR2 YYEKEE (reference sequence). The CDR3 is 18 residues long. These data originate in a study of identical twins. General observations from the study: Alpha sequences that were out-of-frame and twin-shared showed an excess of low generation probability.

TCRdb analysed the 5' RACE reads with MiXCR anew, one entry per CDR3 protein. The sample lists fewer than 550,000 distinct CDR3 sequences; approximately 14% were seen once. The same sample was also used in a study of yellow fever vaccine responses in identical twins.

The chain links TRBV5-5 to TRBJ2-1; 10 nucleotides agree with TRBD2. Input material: CD4+ T cells sorted from blood. The receptor's source is a woman younger than 35 in good health. CDR3 sequence (DNA): TGTGCCAGCAGCTTGGAGCGGGGGGGGACCACCTCCTACAATGAGCAGTTCTTC. Translation gives CASSLERGGTTSYNEQFF. Combining the CDR3 with reference TRBV5-5 and TRBJ2-1 gives the whole variable domain DAGVTQSPTHLIKTRGQQVTLRCSPISGHKSVSWYQQVLGQGPQFIFQYYEKEERGRGNFPDRFSARQFPNYSSELNVNALLLGDSALYLCASSLERGGTTSYNEQFFGPGTRLTVL.